Below, 8 T cell receptor beta chains from the same sample are listed, as sequenced in a study of technical replicates of blood from several donors listed by TCRdb under 2017. The library relied on the immunoSEQ multiplex PCR assay. As stored in TCRdb, this immuneACCESS dataset retains in-frame rearrangements with V and J assigned. A fraction of the clones does not appear; measured against another copy, unresolved V genes explain less than half of the discrepancy, and the remainder lacks a known reason. The sample table shows 40,000 to 60,000 clones, and roughly 92% are seen once. The ten largest make up 3% to 4% of the sample. Sequenced material: PBMCs. Receptor source: a human donor in good health. Some clones in this sample may be carry-over from other donors' samples.

This clone was picked up a small number of times. The CDR3 DNA follows: TGTGCCAGCAGCCAAGACAGGGTCAATCAGCCCCAGCATTTT. This sequence encodes CASSQDRVNQPQHF. This chain uses TRBV4-2 with TRBJ1-5; D may be TRBD1 (5 bases). Germline CDR1 and CDR2: LGHNA and YNFKEQ. The CDR3 sequence is 14 residues long. V was trimmed by 0 bases and J by 3 bases, leaving 6 bases between them.

The CDR3 nucleotides read TGTGCCAGCAGCTTAGTTGGGACTAGTGGGTTAGGTACGCAGTATTTT. This codes for CASSLVGTSGLGTQYF. The rearrangement uses TRBV7-2 and TRBJ2-3; 8 nucleotides agree with TRBD2. The CDR3 contains 16 residues. The V gene end was trimmed by 1 base and the J gene end by 8 bases; junction bases not matched to a gene: 11. From germline, CDR1 is SGHTA and CDR2 FQGNSA.

DNA of the CDR3: TGTGCCAGCTCACCCGAGAGGACTGAAGCTTTCTTT. This translates into CASSPERTEAFF. The gene calls are TRBV18 and TRBJ1-1; D unresolved. With 3 bases removed from V and 5 bases from J, the gap between germline ends came to 7 bases. This CDR3 has 12 residues. From germline, CDR1 is KGHSH and CDR2 LQKENI.

This chain uses TRBV12-1 with TRBJ2-2; the table's D call of TRBD2 was not tested on the DNA. TRBV12-1 is noted as a pseudogene. The CDR3 is 18 amino acids. The CDR3 DNA is TGTGCCAGCAGCCAATCGCGGGACGGCAAGGCGAACACCGGGGAGCTGTTTTTT. Translating gives CASSQSRDGKANTGELFF.

In regard to this clone: Sequence at one end of the junction differs from germline and may be a read error. The V and J genes are TRBV6-1 and TRBJ1-4; no firm D call. CDR1 MNHNS and CDR2 SASEGT come from the germline V gene. The CDR3 length is 16 residues. In DNA, the CDR3 is TGTGCCAGCAGTGAAGCGAGGGCCCTCCGTTCCCAAAAACTCTCATTT. The encoded protein is CASSEARALRSQKLSF.

In its sample, this clone was seen once. CDR3 nucleotide sequence: TGTGCCAGCAGCTTTATGGGACAGGGGCCGATGGAGACCCAGTACTTC. Translated, it gives CASSFMGQGPMETQYF. The chain has TRBV5-4 and TRBJ2-5; 10 positions match TRBD1. Per germline, CDR1 SGHNT and CDR2 YYREEE (reference sequence). The CDR3 loop spans 16 amino acids. The junction had 9 bases not matched to a gene; V was cut back by 2 bases and J by 5 bases.

This sequence joins TRBV10-2 and TRBJ2-4; D is perhaps TRBD2 (6 bases). There are 15 residues in the CDR3. The germline V gene encodes CDR1 WSHSY and CDR2 SAAADI. V was trimmed by 3 bases and J by 0 bases, leaving 9 bases between them. CDR3 amino acids: CASSDGGLAKNIQYF. CDR3 bases: TGCGCCAGCAGTGATGGAGGGTTAGCCAAAAACATTCAGTACTTC.

The table lists this clone with a count of one. The V gene is TRBV27, the J gene TRBJ1-2; 9 nucleotides align to TRBD1. J lost 3 bases, V lost 4 bases, and 6 bases had no gene match. This CDR3 comprises 15 residues. CDR1 and CDR2 from the germline V gene are MNHEY and SMNVEV (reference sequence). The CDR3 loop reads CASSSPGQGYYGYTF. CDR3 bases: TGTGCCAGCAGTTCCCCCGGACAGGGGTACTATGGCTACACCTTC.